These 23 T cell receptor beta chains came from one sample sequenced in a study of patients and donors after allogeneic stem cell transplantation. TCRdb called the RT-PCR reads again in MiXCR, with one record for every CDR3 protein. The sample includes hundreds of thousands of distinct CDR3 sequences, more than 15% of them seen just once. What was sequenced was blood, either unsorted or a sorted T cell fraction (not recorded which). The source of these receptors is a human donor who was either an allogeneic HSCT recipient or a stem cell or donor lymphocyte infusion donor (not recorded which). It is not recorded whose cells these are; they may come from a transplant donor.

This clonotype was found a few times. The chain couples TRBV12-3 or TRBV12-4 to TRBJ1-3; TRBD1 agrees at 7 bases. The CDR3 has 15 residues. Trimming at V came to 7 bases and at J to 2 bases, leaving 8 bases not matched to a gene. CDR3 nucleotide sequence: TGTGCCAGCAATCCAGCAGGGGGACCTGGAAACACCATATATTTT. Translation: CASNPAGGPGNTIYF.

This chain uses TRBV5-1 with TRBJ2-7; TRBD2 matches 7 bases. The trim removed 0 bases at V and 6 bases at J, leaving 6 bases unmatched. The CDR3 loop spans 14 amino acids. Looked up from germline, CDR1 is SGHRS and CDR2 is YFSETQ. CDR3 coding DNA: TGCGCCAGCAGCTTGGCTCTTAGGGAGGGCGAGCAGTACTTC. Translated: CASSLALREGEQYF.

Comments on this clonotype: A much larger clone lies one base from this, so it may be a read error. V gene TRBV12-3 or TRBV12-4 combines with J gene TRBJ1-1, with D hard to call. The CDR3 covers 12 residues. The CDR3 loop reads CASSLIATEALF. Here the CDR3 DNA reads TGTGCCAGCAGTTTAATTGCCACTGAAGCTTTGTTT.

The genes are TRBV10-3 and TRBJ2-7, with unresolved D. The CDR3 is made up of 12 amino acids. CDR1 ENHRY and CDR2 SYGVKD come from the germline V gene. Trimming removed 3 bases from V and 3 bases from J, with 6 bases in between. The CDR3 loop is CAISDSNYEQYF. CDR3 nucleotide sequence: TGTGCCATCAGTGACAGTAACTACGAGCAGTACTTC.

In this sample, this clonotype turned up many times. CDR3 protein: CASRRGMGETQYF. The CDR3 DNA reads TGTGCCAGCAGACGGGGTATGGGGGAGACCCAGTACTTC. The chain uses TRBV7-9 and TRBJ2-5; possibly TRBD2 for D (5 bases). In germline, CDR1 is SEHNR, CDR2 FQNEAQ (reference sequence). The germline V and J ends were trimmed by 6 bases and 5 bases, with 13 bases remaining between them. This CDR3 has 13 residues.

This clonotype showed up just a few times. The chain uses TRBV10-3 and TRBJ2-2, with 12 bases matching TRBD2. In germline, CDR1 is ENHRY, CDR2 SYGVKD. Losses at the gene ends were 8 bases for V and 3 bases for J; bases not matched to a gene: 10. The CDR3 totals 17 residues. Here the CDR3 reads CAILLAGGPWDTGELFF. The CDR3, as DNA: TGTGCCATCCTCCTAGCGGGGGGGCCGTGGGACACCGGGGAGCTGTTTTTT.

The J gene is TRBJ1-5, the V gene TRBV20-1, with a weak D call TRBD1 (6 bases). V gave up 7 bases and J gave up 5 bases, with 15 bases separating them. Germline assignment: CDR1 DFQATT and CDR2 SNEGSKA (reference sequence). The CDR3 extends over 13 amino acids. The CDR3 coding sequence is TGCAGTGGGGCCCGGGGGGCAGATCAGCCCCAGCATTTT. This encodes CSGARGADQPQHF.

The sample holds a few counts of this clonotype. The J gene is TRBJ1-1, the V gene TRBV11-1, with D perhaps TRBD1 (6 bases). V was shortened by 6 bases and J by 1 base, with 24 bases between the two germline ends. The CDR3 is made up of 18 amino acids. CDR1 is SGHAT and CDR2 is FQDESV in the germline V gene (reference sequence). The CDR3 bases are TGTGCCAGCAGGGGAGCAAGGGGGGCCGGGGGAAAGAACACTGAAGCTTTCTTT. As protein: CASRGARGAGGKNTEAFF.

This clonotype was recorded at least ten times. This chain uses TRBV4-1 with TRBJ2-7, with D possibly TRBD1 on 6 matching bases. CDR1 and CDR2 (germline): MGHRA, YSYEKL. This CDR3 is built from 11 residues. The germline V and J ends were trimmed by 4 bases and 7 bases, with 8 bases remaining between them. The CDR3 is CASSLGTEQYF. The DNA of the CDR3 is TGCGCCAGCAGCCTCGGGACAGAGCAGTACTTC.

The sample holds many counts of this clonotype. The chain has TRBV5-5 and TRBJ1-4, with TRBD1 as a possible D gene (6 bases). Trimming took off 0 bases at V and 7 bases at J, with 13 bases between the two ends. Germline lookup yields CDR1 SGHKS and CDR2 YYEKEE (reference sequence). This CDR3 region has 15 residues. The CDR3 bases are TGTGCCAGCAGCTTGGAAAGGCAGGGGAGTGAAAAACTGTTTTTT. Translation gives CASSLERQGSEKLFF.

This clonotype has ten or more counts. This chain links TRBV2 with TRBJ1-3, with D uncertain. In germline, CDR1 is SNHLY, CDR2 FYNNEI. The CDR3 spans 14 residues. The germline V and J ends were trimmed by 7 bases and 0 bases, with 10 bases remaining between them. For the CDR3, the DNA is TGTGCCAGCATATCGGGGAGCTCTGGAAACACCATATATTTT. Its translation: CASISGSSGNTIYF. Looking up the rest from reference TRBV2 and TRBJ1-3 gives the full variable domain: EPEVTQTPSHQVTQMGQEVILRCVPISNHLYFYWYRQILGQKVEFLVSFYNNEISEKSEIFDDQFSVERPDGSNFTLKIRSTKLEDSAMYFCASISGSSGNTIYFGEGSWLTVV.

This clonotype was seen a handful of times. The V and J genes are TRBV12-3 or TRBV12-4 and TRBJ2-7; D remains unclear. CDR3 length equals 14 residues. V was trimmed by 6 bases and J by 1 base, leaving 13 bases between them. The CDR3 DNA sequence: TGTGCCAGCAGACCTCAAACAGTTTCCTACGAGCAGTACTTC. Translation: CASRPQTVSYEQYF.

This chain uses TRBV27 with TRBJ1-2; a weak D match, TRBD1 (5 bases). V lost 7 bases to trimming and J lost 2 bases, with 11 bases between them. Germline V gives CDR1 MNHEY, CDR2 SMNVEV (reference sequence). The CDR3 length is 13 residues. The CDR3 bases are TGTGCCAGCAAACTTGGGGGGAACTATGGCTACACCTTC. Translation gives CASKLGGNYGYTF.

In this sample, this clonotype turned up a few times. V is TRBV2 and J is TRBJ2-3; 10 nucleotides agree with TRBD2. Looked up from germline, CDR1 is SNHLY and CDR2 is FYNNEI. V dropped 6 bases and J dropped 5; count of bases not matched to a gene: 14. The CDR3 sequence is 17 residues long. The CDR3, as DNA: TGTGCCAGCAGGGTTACGCAGCGGGGGGGCTCTGGAGATACGCAGTATTTT. Its translation is CASRVTQRGGSGDTQYF. Full variable domain (rest looked up from reference TRBV2 and TRBJ2-3): EPEVTQTPSHQVTQMGQEVILRCVPISNHLYFYWYRQILGQKVEFLVSFYNNEISEKSEIFDDQFSVERPDGSNFTLKIRSTKLEDSAMYFCASRVTQRGGSGDTQYFGPGTRLTVL.

The chain combines TRBV11-2 with TRBJ2-2, with 7 positions matching TRBD1. The V segment lost 2 bases and the J segment 2 bases; nucleotides outside the gene matches: 8. The CDR3 contains 17 residues. Germline-derived CDR1 and CDR2 are SGHAT and FQNNGV. The CDR3 sequence is CASSLNLGQFNTGELFF. DNA for the CDR3: TGTGCCAGCAGCTTAAATCTGGGACAGTTTAACACCGGGGAGCTGTTTTTT.

This clonotype came up a few times. The V and J genes are TRBV7-9 and TRBJ2-3; D is possibly TRBD1 or TRBD2 (5 bases each). Germline CDR1 SEHNR, CDR2 FQNEAQ (reference sequence). V was trimmed by 11 bases and J by 0 bases, leaving 12 bases between them. This CDR3 is built from 13 residues. The CDR3 protein is CALAGGSTDTQYF. The CDR3 nucleotides read TGTGCCCTAGCTGGGGGTAGCACAGATACGCAGTATTTT.

This clonotype was recorded at least ten times. This chain links TRBV6-1 with TRBJ2-7; 13 bases match TRBD2. The CDR3 runs 14 residues. Germline assignment: CDR1 MNHNS and CDR2 SASEGT. V trimming: 6 bases; J trimming: 4 bases; junction bases outside the gene matches: 3. The CDR3, as DNA: TGTGCCAGCAGACCACTAGCGGGGGGGTACGAGCAGTACTTC. Translated: CASRPLAGGYEQYF.

This clonotype came up a few times. The chain employs TRBV7-8 and TRBJ2-1, with 7 nucleotides matching TRBD2. The J segment lost 7 bases and the V segment lost 1 base, leaving 10 bases of the junction unmatched. Germline V CDR1 and CDR2: SGHVS, FQNEAQ. The CDR3 runs 16 residues. In nucleotides, the CDR3 is TGTGCCAGCAGCTTAGTGTGGCGCGGGAGTGGTAATGAGCAGTTCTTC. Its translation is CASSLVWRGSGNEQFF.

This clonotype was observed a few times. The rearrangement joins TRBV18 to TRBJ2-7; 10 bases are a match to TRBD2. Germline CDR1 is KGHSH and CDR2 is LQKENI. V lost 4 bases to trimming and J lost 7 bases; unmatched junction nucleotides: 7. This CDR3 region has 14 residues. CDR3 nucleotides: TGTGCCAGCTCACGGACTAGCGGTTCTAATGAGCAGTACTTC. As protein: CASSRTSGSNEQYF.

This chain joins TRBV19 and TRBJ2-1; 14 bases align to TRBD2. V was pared by 8 bases and J by 0 bases, with 6 bases of the junction left unmatched. The CDR3 totals 17 residues. Germline V CDR1 and CDR2: LNHDA, SQIVND (reference sequence). The CDR3 reads CASSGTSGSHSYNEQFF. Here the CDR3 DNA reads TGTGCCAGTTCCGGGACTAGCGGGAGTCACTCCTACAATGAGCAGTTCTTC.

This clonotype was seen more than once but under ten times. The chain joins TRBV11-3 to TRBJ2-5, with a tentative D call TRBD2 (5 bases). CDR1 and CDR2 from the germline V gene are SGHNT and YENEEA. The CDR3 sequence is 15 residues long. Trimming shortened V by 0 bases and J by 9 bases, and 17 bases separated the two germline ends. The CDR3 coding sequence is TGTGCCAGCAGCTTAGATCGGGCGGTCTCCGGGGCCCAGTACTTC. Its translation is CASSLDRAVSGAQYF.

This chain uses TRBV20-1 with TRBJ1-4, with 10 bases matching TRBD1. Germline loops: CDR1 DFQATT, CDR2 SNEGSKA (reference sequence). The CDR3 has 13 residues. Trimming at V came to 6 bases and at J to 7 bases, leaving 5 bases not matched to a gene. The CDR3 DNA reads as TGCAGTGCCGGACGGGACAGGGGTGAAAAACTGTTTTTT. This sequence encodes CSAGRDRGEKLFF.

This clonotype was detected only a few times. V gene TRBV20-1 combines with J gene TRBJ2-1, with TRBD2 matching over 10 bases. The CDR3 consists of 15 residues. Germline V lookup: CDR1 DFQATT, CDR2 SNEGSKA (reference sequence). The trim removed 0 bases at V and 9 bases at J, leaving 8 bases unmatched. CDR3 in DNA: TGCAGTGCTAGAGATCCTAGCGGGGGCGGCTCTGAGCAGTTCTTC. Translation: CSARDPSGGGSEQFF.